A single sample is the source of the 14 T cell receptor beta chains below, sequenced in a study of blood T cell repertoires in COVID-19. TCRdb keeps only in-frame clones here, not all; method: immunoSEQ multiplex PCR. This table holds some 82,000 clones, around 81% found once. Sequenced: peripheral blood. The source of these receptors is a man aged 80 or over with acute or convalescent COVID-19.

The V gene is TRBV14, the J gene TRBJ1-2, with 10 positions matching TRBD1. CDR3 size: 15 residues. Germline-derived CDR1 and CDR2 are SGHDN and FVKESK. The J segment lost 8 bases and the V segment lost 1 base, leaving 7 bases of the junction unmatched. CDR3 loop: CASSQAVTGGLGYTF. Written as DNA, the CDR3 is TGTGCCAGCAGCCAAGCCGTGACAGGGGGCCTCGGCTACACCTTC.

This chain joins TRBV29-1 and TRBJ2-3; D possibly corresponds to TRBD2 (6 bases). V lost 4 bases and J lost 6, with 11 bases in between. CDR1 is SQVTM, CDR2 ANQGSEA, per germline. This CDR3 spans 12 amino acids. CDR3 coding DNA: TGCAGCGTTGTATTGGGAGGCGATACGCAGTATTTT. This encodes CSVVLGGDTQYF.

This chain joins TRBV30 and TRBJ2-1; 9 bases are shared with TRBD2. The ends lost 7 bases at V and 4 bases at J; junction bases unmatched: 11. Per the germline V gene, CDR1 is GTSNPN and CDR2 is SVGIG (reference sequence). The CDR3 runs 15 residues. The CDR3 sequence is CASHSGSSRYNEQFF. CDR3 nucleotide sequence: TGTGCCTCCCATAGCGGGAGTTCTAGATACAATGAGCAGTTCTTC.

The CDR3 sequence is CASTPTGYNQPQHF. In DNA form, the CDR3 reads TGTGCCAGTACACCGACAGGGTACAATCAGCCCCAGCATTTT. The chain employs TRBV19 and TRBJ1-5; 7 bases match TRBD1. The CDR3 consists of 14 residues. V shed 7 bases and J 3 bases; nucleotides not matched to a gene: 6. The V gene's germline CDR1 is LNHDA and CDR2 SQIVND (reference sequence).

The chain uses TRBV18 and TRBJ2-4; no reliable D call. The germline V gene has CDR1 KGHSH and CDR2 LQKENI. The CDR3 is made up of 16 amino acids. The V end was cut by 1 base, the J end by 3 bases, with 13 bases between. The CDR3 spells CASSPLLGADKNIQYF. Written as DNA, the CDR3 is TGTGCCAGCTCACCACTTCTGGGTGCGGACAAAAACATTCAGTACTTC.

A single count supports this clone. The chain combines TRBV30 with TRBJ2-1; tentative D call: TRBD2 (5 bases). CDR1 is GTSNPN, CDR2 SVGIG, per germline (reference sequence). The ends were cut back, 0 bases at V and 9 bases at J, with 18 bases in the middle. The length of the CDR3 is 15 residues. As DNA, the CDR3 is TGTGCCTGGAGTGTACCGGGGTTAGGCGGTGGTGAGCAGTTCTTC. It encodes CAWSVPGLGGGEQFF.

This chain joins TRBV28 and TRBJ2-6; 7 nucleotides agree with TRBD1. The CDR3 runs to 16 residues. V lost 4 bases and J lost 1; bases outside the gene matches: 4. Germline V lookup: CDR1 MDHEN, CDR2 SYDVKM. The CDR3 bases are TGTGCCAGCAGTTCTTGGACAGGTTCTGGGGCCAACGTCCTGACTTTC. Encoded protein: CASSSWTGSGANVLTF. Supplemented by reference TRBV28 and TRBJ2-6, the full variable domain reads DVKVTQSSRYLVKRTGEKVFLECVQDMDHENMFWYRQDPGLGLRLIYFSYDVKMKEKGDIPEGYSVSREKKERFSLILESASTNQTSMYLCASSSWTGSGANVLTFGAGSRLTVL.

Comments on this clone: The same CDR3 arises from other DNA sequences in this sample as well. The chain recombines TRBV28 with TRBJ1-2; 7 bases are shared with TRBD1. The CDR3 extends over 13 amino acids. V was pared by 4 bases and J by 2 bases, with 1 base of the junction left unmatched. Looked up from germline, CDR1 is MDHEN and CDR2 is SYDVKM. The CDR3 protein is CASSSGQNYGYTF. CDR3 nucleotides: TGTGCCAGCAGTTCGGGACAGAACTATGGCTACACCTTC.

V is TRBV4-2 and J is TRBJ1-5; 9 bases agree with TRBD1. CDR3 length: 16 amino acids. V was clipped by 1 base and J by 7 bases; unmatched bases: 8. Germline-derived CDR1 and CDR2 are LGHNA and YNFKEQ. As DNA, the CDR3 is TGTGCCAGCAGCCAAGCCCAGGGACAGGGCGGGCAGCCCCAGCATTTT. Translated, it gives CASSQAQGQGGQPQHF.

V is TRBV6-6 and J is TRBJ1-5, with 12 nucleotides matching TRBD1. Germline V gene lookup returns CDR1 MNHNY and CDR2 SVGAGI (reference sequence). V lost 6 bases, J lost 6 bases, and 6 bases stayed unmatched. This CDR3 comprises 15 residues. The DNA for the CDR3 is TGTGCCAGCAGCATGGGACAGGGGGCGGTTCAGCCCCAGCATTTT. Translating it yields CASSMGQGAVQPQHF.

The J gene is TRBJ1-1, the V gene TRBV6-5; tentative D call: TRBD1 (5 bases). This CDR3 has 13 amino acids. Germline assignment: CDR1 MNHEY and CDR2 SVGAGI. Trimming took off 5 bases at V and 6 bases at J, with 13 bases between the two ends. This CDR3 reads CASSNYRSPEAFF. In DNA, the CDR3 is TGTGCCAGCAGTAACTACAGGAGCCCTGAAGCTTTCTTT.

CDR3 in DNA: TGCGCCAGCAGCTTGCTCGGACAGGGTGCCCCCACAGATACGCAGTATTTT. Translated: CASSLLGQGAPTDTQYF. The chain combines TRBV5-1 with TRBJ2-3; TRBD1 agrees at 8 bases. The CDR3 is 17 residues long. After removal of 1 base from V and 2 bases from J, the junction contained 9 bases not matched to a gene. Looked up from germline, CDR1 is SGHRS and CDR2 is YFSETQ.

Here the CDR3 reads CASSSSGRGNEQFF. CDR3 nucleotide sequence: TGTGCCAGCAGTTCTAGCGGGAGAGGCAATGAGCAGTTCTTC. The chain links TRBV6-5 to TRBJ2-1, with TRBD2 matching over 10 bases. This CDR3 spans 14 amino acids. V was clipped by 4 bases and J by 6 bases; unmatched bases: 3. Germline CDR1 reads MNHEY; CDR2 reads SVGAGI.

This clone was seen just once. The rearrangement joins TRBV3-1 (or the pseudogene TRBV3-2) to TRBJ1-5, with 8 bases lining up with TRBD1. This CDR3 comprises 14 residues. With V trimmed by 1 base and J by 7 bases, 3 bases remained unmatched. Germline CDR1 is LGHDT and CDR2 is YNNKEL (reference sequence). Here the CDR3 DNA reads TGTGCCAGCAGCCAAGGCAGGGGGCAACAGCCCCAGCATTTT. It is translated as CASSQGRGQQPQHF.